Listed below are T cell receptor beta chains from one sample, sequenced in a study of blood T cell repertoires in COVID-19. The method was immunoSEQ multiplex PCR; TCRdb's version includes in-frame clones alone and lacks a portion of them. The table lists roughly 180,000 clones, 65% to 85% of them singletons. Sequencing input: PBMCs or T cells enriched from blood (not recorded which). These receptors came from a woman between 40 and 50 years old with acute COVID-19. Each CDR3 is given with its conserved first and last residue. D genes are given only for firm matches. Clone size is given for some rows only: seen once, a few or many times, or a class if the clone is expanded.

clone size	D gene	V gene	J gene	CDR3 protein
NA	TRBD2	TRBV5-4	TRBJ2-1	CASSFHGTKENEQFF
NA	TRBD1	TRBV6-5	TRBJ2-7	CASRRGDRDYEQYF
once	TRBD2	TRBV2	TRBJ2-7	CAISRGVAGAGTYEQYF
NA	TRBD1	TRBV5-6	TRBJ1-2	CASSLTGGPYTF
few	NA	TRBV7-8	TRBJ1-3	CASSLGGDSTIYF
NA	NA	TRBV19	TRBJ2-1	CASSIVGAPQFF
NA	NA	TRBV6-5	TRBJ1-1	CASSYHNTDNAVHDF
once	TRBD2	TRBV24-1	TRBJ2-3	CATSDSEAGSTDTQYF
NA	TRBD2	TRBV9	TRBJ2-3	CASSVATAGDGTDTQYF
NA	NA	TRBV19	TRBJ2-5	CASSIGAGARETQYF
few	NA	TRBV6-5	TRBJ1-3	CASSGPFSGNTIYF
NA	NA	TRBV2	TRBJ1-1	CASSEVAAREAFF
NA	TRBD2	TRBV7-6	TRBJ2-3	CASSYPAGGSDTQYF
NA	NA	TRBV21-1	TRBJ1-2	CASLDRVHGYTF
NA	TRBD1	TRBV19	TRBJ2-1	CASSILGQNYNEQFF
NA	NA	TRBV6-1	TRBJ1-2	CASSEGQFYGYTF
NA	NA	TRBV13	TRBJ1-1	CASSPDRDTEAFF
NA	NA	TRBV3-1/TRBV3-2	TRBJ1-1	CASSPFAGGKAEAFF
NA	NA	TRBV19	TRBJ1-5	CATNPGEGQPQHF
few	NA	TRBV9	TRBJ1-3	CASSVGSGDGNTIYF
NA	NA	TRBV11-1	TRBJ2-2	CASSFLTGELFF
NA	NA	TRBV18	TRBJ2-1	CASSQINRVEQFF
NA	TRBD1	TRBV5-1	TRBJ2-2	CASGSDRANTGELFF
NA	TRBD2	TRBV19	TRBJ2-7	CASSTSGTRGAYEQYF
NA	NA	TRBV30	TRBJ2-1	CAWGTSGTEQFF
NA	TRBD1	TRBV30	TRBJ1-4	CAWSVLGTGTGYGKLFF
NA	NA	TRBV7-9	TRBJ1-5	CASSLSGRLQPQHF
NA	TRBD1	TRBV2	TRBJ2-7	CASSEAGTGTGISYEQYF
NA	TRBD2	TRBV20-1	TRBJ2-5	CSASRAGGTQETQYF
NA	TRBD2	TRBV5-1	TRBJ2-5	CASSLQAGGETQYF
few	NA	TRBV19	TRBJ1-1	CASSIAPGGAGEAFF
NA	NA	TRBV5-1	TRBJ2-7	CASSNGGPTISYEQYF
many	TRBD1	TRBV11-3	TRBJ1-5	CASSPTGGRSQPQHF
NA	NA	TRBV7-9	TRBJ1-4	CASSGQFDEKLFF
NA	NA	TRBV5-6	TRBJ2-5	CASSLGARETQYF
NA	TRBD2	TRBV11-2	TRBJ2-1	CASSSRLAGELSSYNEQFF
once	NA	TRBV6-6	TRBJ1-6	CATTIGQLSPLHF
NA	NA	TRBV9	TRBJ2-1	CASSVRAASYNEQFF
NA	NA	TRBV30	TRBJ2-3	CAWSVGGTDTQYF
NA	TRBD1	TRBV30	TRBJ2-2	CAWSRQGLNTGELFF